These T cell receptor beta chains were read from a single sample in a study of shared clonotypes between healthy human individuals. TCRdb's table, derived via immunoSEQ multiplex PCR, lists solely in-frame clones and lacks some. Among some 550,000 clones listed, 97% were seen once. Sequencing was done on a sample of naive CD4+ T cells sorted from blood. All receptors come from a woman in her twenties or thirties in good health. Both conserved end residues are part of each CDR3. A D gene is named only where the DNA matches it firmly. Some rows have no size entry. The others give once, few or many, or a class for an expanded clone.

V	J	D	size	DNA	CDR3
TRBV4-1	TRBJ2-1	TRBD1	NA	TGCGCCAGCAGCCGCCTGACAGGGTATAATGAGCAGTTCTTC	CASSRLTGYNEQFF
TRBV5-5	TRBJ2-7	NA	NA	TGTGCCAGCAGCTTCGCCCCCGGACTTAACTCCTACGAGCAGTACTTC	CASSFAPGLNSYEQYF
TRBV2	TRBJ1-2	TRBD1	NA	TGTGCCAGCAGAGGACAGGGGAAGGGTGGCTACACCTTC	CASRGQGKGGYTF
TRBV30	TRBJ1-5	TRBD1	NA	TGTGCCTGGATGGGACAGGGCGGGCAGCCCCAGCATTTT	CAWMGQGGQPQHF
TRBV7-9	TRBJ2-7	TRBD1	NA	TGTGCCAGCAGCCCAAGGACAGGTACTCACGAGCAGTACTTC	CASSPRTGTHEQYF
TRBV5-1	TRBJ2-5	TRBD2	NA	TGCGCCAGCAGCTTGGCGGTAGCGGGACAAGAGACCCAGTACTTC	CASSLAVAGQETQYF
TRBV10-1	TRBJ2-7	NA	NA	TGCGCCAGCAGTAGCCCGGGAAGCTACGAGCAGTACTTC	CASSSPGSYEQYF
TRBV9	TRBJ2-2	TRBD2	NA	TGTGCCAGCAGCGTAGTAAGCGGGACGAACACCGGGGAGCTGTTTTTT	CASSVVSGTNTGELFF
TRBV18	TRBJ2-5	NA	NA	TGTGCCAGCTCACGGGGTCAGGAAGAGACCCAGTACTTC	CASSRGQEETQYF
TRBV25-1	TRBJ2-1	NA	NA	TGTGCCAGCAGCCTTTTGGATGAGCAGTTCTTC	CASSLLDEQFF
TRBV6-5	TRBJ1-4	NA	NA	TGTGCCACAACAATGCTTGGTGAAAAACTGTTTTTT	CATTMLGEKLFF
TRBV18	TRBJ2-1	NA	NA	TGTGCCAGCTCACCGGGGGTCAGCTCCTACAATGAGCAGTTCTTC	CASSPGVSSYNEQFF
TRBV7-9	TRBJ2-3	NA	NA	TGTGCCAGCAGCCTCTGGGGTGAGGGGTTAAGGCAGTATTTT	CASSLWGEGLRQYF
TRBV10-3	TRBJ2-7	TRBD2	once	TGTGCCATCAGTTCCTCACTAGCGGGGAGCTCCTACGAGCAGTACTTC	CAISSSLAGSSYEQYF
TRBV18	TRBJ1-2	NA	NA	TGTGCCAGCTCACCACCCGCTCTGTATGGCTACACCTTC	CASSPPALYGYTF
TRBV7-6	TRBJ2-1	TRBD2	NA	TGTGCCAGCACCCGGACTAGCGGGATGGACCCCGAGCAGTTCTTC	CASTRTSGMDPEQFF
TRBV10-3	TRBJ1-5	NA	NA	TGTGCCATCAGTGAGGGCACGATTAGCAATCAGCCCCAGCATTTT	CAISEGTISNQPQHF
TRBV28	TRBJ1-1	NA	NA	TGTGCCAGCACTACTTTGAGGCGCCAATACACTGAAGCTTTCTTT	CASTTLRRQYTEAFF
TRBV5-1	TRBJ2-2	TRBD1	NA	TGCGCCAGCAGCACCCGGGACAGGAGATCCACCGGGGAGCTGTTTTTT	CASSTRDRRSTGELFF
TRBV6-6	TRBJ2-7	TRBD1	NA	TGTGCCAGCAGAACCGGGACAGGGGAATACGAGCAGTACTTC	CASRTGTGEYEQYF
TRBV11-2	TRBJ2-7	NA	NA	TGTGCCAGCAGCTCCCCTACACAATACGAGCAGTACTTC	CASSSPTQYEQYF
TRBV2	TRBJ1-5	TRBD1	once	TGTGCCAGCAGCCCTGGACAGGGAGCCTATAGCAATCAGCCCCAGCATTTT	CASSPGQGAYSNQPQHF
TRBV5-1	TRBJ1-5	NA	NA	TGCGCCAGCAGCTTGGGCCCTTCAACAGTTAGCAATCAGCCCCAGCATTTT	CASSLGPSTVSNQPQHF
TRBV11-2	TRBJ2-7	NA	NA	TGTGCCAGCAGCTCGTTTAGCGAGCAGTACTTC	CASSSFSEQYF
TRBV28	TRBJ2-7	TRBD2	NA	TGTGCCAGCATCTTAGCGGGAGCGGGGGAGCAGTACTTC	CASILAGAGEQYF
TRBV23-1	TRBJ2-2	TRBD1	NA	TGCGCCAGCAGTCAATCACCGGGACAGGAGAACACCGGGGAGCTGTTTTTT	CASSQSPGQENTGELFF
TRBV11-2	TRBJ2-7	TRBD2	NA	TGTGCCAGCAGCTTAGGCGGGGGCGAGCAGTACTTC	CASSLGGGEQYF
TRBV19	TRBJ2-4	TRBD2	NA	TGTGCCAGTAGTGCCCGAAATGGCGGGAGCAACATTCAGTACTTC	CASSARNGGSNIQYF
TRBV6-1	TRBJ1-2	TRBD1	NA	TGTGCCATCCAAAACGCGGGACAGGGGACCTATGGCTACACCTTC	CAIQNAGQGTYGYTF
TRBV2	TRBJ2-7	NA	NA	TGTGCCAGCAGCTTAGTTAGTTCCTACGAGCAGTACTTC	CASSLVSSYEQYF
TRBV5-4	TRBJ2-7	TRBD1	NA	TGTGCCAGCAGCACAACAGGGGGCAGCTACGAGCAGTACTTC	CASSTTGGSYEQYF
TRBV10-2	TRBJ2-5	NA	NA	TGCGCCAGCACGCGGGCTGGAGAGACCCAGTACTTC	CASTRAGETQYF
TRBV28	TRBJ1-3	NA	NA	TGTGCCAGCAGGACCGGGACCTTAACTTACACCATATATTTT	CASRTGTLTYTIYF
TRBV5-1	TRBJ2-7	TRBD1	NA	TGCGCCAGCAGCTTACGGACAGGGGGGGAAGAGCAGTACTTC	CASSLRTGGEEQYF
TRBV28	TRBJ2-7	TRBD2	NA	TGTGCCAGCAACGGGGGGACTAGAATCTACGAGCAGTACTTC	CASNGGTRIYEQYF
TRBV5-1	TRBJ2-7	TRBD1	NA	TGCGCCAGCAGCTTGGAGTCCAGGGGGCGCGGAGAGCAGTACTTC	CASSLESRGRGEQYF
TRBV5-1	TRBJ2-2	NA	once	TGCGCCAGCAGCTTAGATCCCAATCCTGGACAAAACACCGGGGAGCTGTTTTTT	CASSLDPNPGQNTGELFF
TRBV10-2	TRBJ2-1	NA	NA	TGCGCCAGCAGTGAAGGAGTCGGGCGCTCCTACAATGAGCAGTTCTTC	CASSEGVGRSYNEQFF
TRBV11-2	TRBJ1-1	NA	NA	TGTGCCAGCAGCTTAATTCCCGCACGCGAAGCTTTCTTT	CASSLIPAREAFF
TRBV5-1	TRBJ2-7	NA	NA	TGCGCCAGCAGCTTAGAACCCTACGAGCAGTACTTC	CASSLEPYEQYF
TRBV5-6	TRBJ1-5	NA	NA	TGTGCCAGCAGCCCAGGACCTCTGAAAAATCAGCCCCAGCATTTT	CASSPGPLKNQPQHF